A selection of T cell receptor beta chains follows, all from one sample in a study of T cell repertoires in cytomegalovirus infection. TCRdb analysed the reads with MiXCR anew, one entry per CDR3 protein. The repertoire holds about 210,000 distinct CDR3 sequences, under 8.5% seen once, with around 6% in the top ten. Specimen: PBMCs. The receptors were sampled from a human donor in good health (CMV status not recorded). Some clones in this sample may be carry-over from other donors' samples. CDR3s include the opening cysteine and the closing phenylalanine or tryptophan. Each record gives: D gene, J gene, V gene, clone size, CDR3 protein, CDR3 DNA. The D gene is left open where the match is weak. Clone size is stated in some rows and not others, as once, few, many or a class when expanded.

d_call: -
j_call: TRBJ1-6
v_call: TRBV4-3
clone_size: many
cdr3_aa: CASSQKTGEGSPLHF
cdr3_nt: TGCGCCAGCAGCCAAAAAACAGGAGAAGGTTCACCCCTCCACTTT

d_call: -
j_call: TRBJ2-2
v_call: TRBV6-2/TRBV6-3
clone_size: many
cdr3_aa: CASSYYPRVGTGELFF
cdr3_nt: TGTGCCAGCAGTTACTACCCAAGGGTGGGGACCGGGGAGCTGTTTTTT

d_call: TRBD1
j_call: TRBJ1-1
v_call: TRBV12-3/TRBV12-4
clone_size: many
cdr3_aa: CASSYSTGGFEAFF
cdr3_nt: TGTGCCAGCAGTTATTCTACAGGGGGCTTTGAAGCTTTCTTT

d_call: TRBD2
j_call: TRBJ2-4
v_call: TRBV28
clone_size: many
cdr3_aa: CASNPSGGVGNIQYF
cdr3_nt: TGTGCCAGCAATCCTAGCGGGGGGGTTGGGAACATTCAGTACTTC

d_call: TRBD2
j_call: TRBJ2-2
v_call: TRBV28
clone_size: many
cdr3_aa: CASSLYGGDTGELFF
cdr3_nt: TGTGCCAGCAGTTTATACGGGGGGGACACCGGGGAGCTGTTTTTT

d_call: TRBD2
j_call: TRBJ2-1
v_call: TRBV5-1
clone_size: many
cdr3_aa: CASSLRLAGGPSNEQFF
cdr3_nt: TGCGCCAGCAGCTTGCGTCTAGCGGGGGGGCCGAGCAATGAGCAGTTCTTC

d_call: TRBD2
j_call: TRBJ2-1
v_call: TRBV19
clone_size: many
cdr3_aa: CASRFTRPPGLAGGRYNEQFF
cdr3_nt: TGTGCCAGTAGATTTACACGACCACCGGGACTAGCGGGGGGTCGGTACAATGAGCAGTTCTTC

d_call: -
j_call: TRBJ2-1
v_call: TRBV19
clone_size: many
cdr3_aa: CASRNLEAGGDEQFF
cdr3_nt: TGTGCCAGTAGGAATCTCGAGGCAGGAGGCGATGAGCAGTTCTTC

d_call: TRBD1
j_call: TRBJ1-4
v_call: TRBV28
clone_size: many
cdr3_aa: CASSTGGGTGFEKLFF
cdr3_nt: TGTGCCAGCAGTACCGGAGGCGGGACAGGGTTTGAAAAACTGTTTTTT

d_call: -
j_call: TRBJ1-3
v_call: TRBV20-1
clone_size: many
cdr3_aa: CSARRPGSGNTIYF
cdr3_nt: TGCAGTGCTCGACGGCCTGGCTCTGGAAACACCATATATTTT

d_call: -
j_call: TRBJ1-5
v_call: TRBV6-2/TRBV6-3
clone_size: many
cdr3_aa: CASSYADRDLVSYSNQPQHF
cdr3_nt: TGTGCCAGCAGTTACGCGGACCGGGACCTGGTCTCTTATAGCAATCAGCCCCAGCATTTT

d_call: TRBD1
j_call: TRBJ1-1
v_call: TRBV10-3
clone_size: many
cdr3_aa: CAISEGPSGQGNTEAFF
cdr3_nt: TGTGCCATCAGTGAGGGACCTTCGGGACAGGGAAACACTGAAGCTTTCTTT

d_call: TRBD2
j_call: TRBJ2-3
v_call: TRBV18
clone_size: many
cdr3_aa: CASSQIPGLAGDTQYF
cdr3_nt: TGTGCCAGCTCACAGATTCCGGGACTAGCAGGAGATACGCAGTATTTT

d_call: TRBD1
j_call: TRBJ1-4
v_call: TRBV6-1
clone_size: many
cdr3_aa: CASQGGSEKLFF
cdr3_nt: TGTGCCAGTCAGGGGGGGAGTGAAAAACTGTTTTTT

d_call: TRBD1
j_call: TRBJ1-5
v_call: TRBV7-2
clone_size: many
cdr3_aa: CASSLRQGVGQPQHF
cdr3_nt: TGTGCCAGCAGCTTAAGACAGGGGGTTGGTCAGCCCCAGCATTTT

d_call: -
j_call: TRBJ1-5
v_call: TRBV30
clone_size: many
cdr3_aa: CAWSPRGLRNQPQHF
cdr3_nt: TGTGCCTGGAGTCCCCGGGGCCTCCGCAATCAGCCCCAGCATTTT

d_call: -
j_call: TRBJ1-1
v_call: TRBV6-6
clone_size: many
cdr3_aa: CASTFRGTEAFF
cdr3_nt: TGTGCCAGCACCTTCAGGGGAACTGAAGCTTTCTTT

d_call: -
j_call: TRBJ2-7
v_call: TRBV7-9
clone_size: many
cdr3_aa: CASSSEGQWYEQYF
cdr3_nt: TGTGCCAGCAGCTCGGAGGGGCAGTGGTACGAGCAGTACTTC

d_call: -
j_call: TRBJ1-2
v_call: TRBV7-2
clone_size: many
cdr3_aa: CASSQDSAIIGGYTF
cdr3_nt: TGTGCCAGCAGCCAGGACAGCGCTATCATCGGGGGCTACACCTTC

d_call: TRBD1
j_call: TRBJ2-1
v_call: TRBV9
clone_size: -
cdr3_aa: CASSNWGQGADEQFF
cdr3_nt: TGTGCCAGCAGCAACTGGGGACAGGGGGCCGATGAGCAGTTCTTC

d_call: -
j_call: TRBJ2-1
v_call: TRBV6-1
clone_size: many
cdr3_aa: CASSSVGSSYNEQFF
cdr3_nt: TGTGCCAGCAGTTCCGTGGGGAGCTCCTACAATGAGCAGTTCTTC

d_call: -
j_call: TRBJ1-6
v_call: TRBV25-1
clone_size: many
cdr3_aa: CASSEYSTGLPLHF
cdr3_nt: TGTGCCAGCAGTGAATATAGTACTGGACTACCCCTCCACTTT

d_call: -
j_call: TRBJ2-2
v_call: TRBV7-2
clone_size: many
cdr3_aa: CASSFSGATGELFF
cdr3_nt: TGTGCCAGCAGCTTCTCAGGGGCCACCGGGGAGCTGTTTTTT

d_call: -
j_call: TRBJ1-2
v_call: TRBV7-9
clone_size: -
cdr3_aa: CASGGPLLYGYTF
cdr3_nt: TGTGCCAGCGGCGGGCCCTTACTCTATGGCTACACCTTC

d_call: -
j_call: TRBJ1-4
v_call: TRBV6-2/TRBV6-3
clone_size: many
cdr3_aa: CASSYGGRINEKLFF
cdr3_nt: TGTGCCAGCAGTTACGGGGGACGGATTAATGAAAAACTGTTTTTT

d_call: -
j_call: TRBJ2-2
v_call: TRBV20-1
clone_size: many
cdr3_aa: CSASPRAPNTGELFF
cdr3_nt: TGCAGTGCTAGTCCCAGGGCTCCTAACACCGGGGAGCTGTTTTTT

d_call: TRBD1
j_call: TRBJ1-5
v_call: TRBV29-1
clone_size: many
cdr3_aa: CSVSTQGGNNQPQHF
cdr3_nt: TGCAGCGTTTCTACCCAGGGGGGAAACAATCAGCCCCAGCATTTT

d_call: TRBD1
j_call: TRBJ1-1
v_call: TRBV10-3
clone_size: many
cdr3_aa: CATRSDPGQDSSGVSTFF
cdr3_nt: TGTGCCACCCGCTCTGATCCGGGACAGGACTCGTCTGGGGTGTCGACTTTCTTT

d_call: -
j_call: TRBJ2-5
v_call: TRBV10-3
clone_size: many
cdr3_aa: CATTDQPRETQYF
cdr3_nt: TGTGCCACAACGGACCAACCTCGGGAGACCCAGTACTTC

d_call: -
j_call: TRBJ2-5
v_call: TRBV4-1
clone_size: many
cdr3_aa: CASSQDVSPGLQETQYF
cdr3_nt: TGCGCCAGCAGCCAAGATGTGTCGCCGGGACTGCAAGAGACCCAGTACTTC

d_call: -
j_call: TRBJ2-1
v_call: TRBV7-8
clone_size: medium-sized
cdr3_aa: CASSLKRSSSYNEQFF
cdr3_nt: TGTGCCAGCAGCTTGAAGCGGAGCAGCTCCTACAATGAGCAGTTCTTC

d_call: TRBD1
j_call: TRBJ1-1
v_call: TRBV7-3
clone_size: many
cdr3_aa: CASSLGQENEAFF
cdr3_nt: TGTGCCAGCAGCTTAGGACAGGAAAATGAAGCTTTCTTT

d_call: -
j_call: TRBJ1-2
v_call: TRBV7-2
clone_size: many
cdr3_aa: CASRFHSLGADYGYTF
cdr3_nt: TGTGCCAGCAGATTTCACAGCTTGGGGGCGGACTATGGCTACACCTTC

d_call: TRBD1
j_call: TRBJ2-7
v_call: TRBV19
clone_size: many
cdr3_aa: CASSIDKRTGLHEQYF
cdr3_nt: TGTGCCAGTAGTATAGATAAAAGGACAGGGCTCCACGAGCAGTACTTC

d_call: TRBD1
j_call: TRBJ1-1
v_call: TRBV7-2
clone_size: many
cdr3_aa: CASSLKGQGATEAFF
cdr3_nt: TGTGCCAGCAGCTTAAAAGGACAGGGGGCGACTGAAGCTTTCTTT

d_call: -
j_call: TRBJ2-7
v_call: TRBV7-9
clone_size: many
cdr3_aa: CASSPRAEEQYF
cdr3_nt: TGTGCCAGCAGCCCCCGGGCAGAAGAGCAGTACTTC

d_call: TRBD2
j_call: TRBJ2-2
v_call: TRBV6-2/TRBV6-3
clone_size: -
cdr3_aa: CASSELAGGTGELFF
cdr3_nt: TGTGCCAGCAGTGAACTAGCGGGGGGGACCGGGGAGCTGTTTTTT

d_call: -
j_call: TRBJ2-3
v_call: TRBV12-3/TRBV12-4
clone_size: many
cdr3_aa: CASRLYTDTQYF
cdr3_nt: TGTGCCAGCAGACTATACACAGATACGCAGTATTTT

d_call: -
j_call: TRBJ2-2
v_call: TRBV6-6
clone_size: many
cdr3_aa: CASSYSIGGNTGELFF
cdr3_nt: TGTGCCAGCAGTTACTCGATAGGAGGGAACACCGGGGAGCTGTTTTTT

d_call: -
j_call: TRBJ2-1
v_call: TRBV19
clone_size: many
cdr3_aa: CASSMQGGSGRSYNEQFF
cdr3_nt: TGTGCCAGTAGTATGCAGGGTGGCAGCGGAAGGTCCTACAATGAGCAGTTCTTC

d_call: -
j_call: TRBJ2-7
v_call: TRBV24-1
clone_size: many
cdr3_aa: CATSDGYEQYF
cdr3_nt: TGTGCCACCAGTGATGGATACGAGCAGTACTTC

d_call: TRBD2
j_call: TRBJ2-3
v_call: TRBV20-1
clone_size: -
cdr3_aa: CSGLAGISTDTQYF
cdr3_nt: TGCAGTGGACTAGCGGGGATAAGCACAGATACGCAGTATTTT

d_call: -
j_call: TRBJ1-5
v_call: TRBV12-3/TRBV12-4
clone_size: many
cdr3_aa: CASSLKTDHQPQHF
cdr3_nt: TGTGCCAGCAGTTTAAAGACGGATCATCAGCCCCAGCATTTT

d_call: -
j_call: TRBJ2-5
v_call: TRBV6-2/TRBV6-3
clone_size: -
cdr3_aa: CASTTQRETQYF
cdr3_nt: TGTGCCAGCACCACACAACGAGAGACCCAGTACTTC

d_call: TRBD1
j_call: TRBJ2-7
v_call: TRBV7-2
clone_size: many
cdr3_aa: CASSTGQGVYEQYF
cdr3_nt: TGTGCCAGCAGCACGGGACAGGGGGTCTACGAGCAGTACTTC

d_call: -
j_call: TRBJ2-5
v_call: TRBV5-6
clone_size: many
cdr3_aa: CASSLDQVQETQYF
cdr3_nt: TGTGCCAGCAGCTTGGACCAGGTACAAGAGACCCAGTACTTC

d_call: -
j_call: TRBJ1-5
v_call: TRBV20-1
clone_size: many
cdr3_aa: CSASWDQPQHF
cdr3_nt: TGCAGTGCTAGCTGGGATCAGCCCCAGCATTTT

d_call: -
j_call: TRBJ2-1
v_call: TRBV20-1
clone_size: many
cdr3_aa: CSARDGLGKNEQFF
cdr3_nt: TGCAGTGCTAGAGATGGGTTGGGGAAGAATGAGCAGTTCTTC

d_call: -
j_call: TRBJ1-1
v_call: TRBV6-1
clone_size: many
cdr3_aa: CASSLVQVNTEAFF
cdr3_nt: TGTGCCAGCAGTTTGGTTCAGGTGAACACTGAAGCTTTCTTT

d_call: -
j_call: TRBJ2-1
v_call: TRBV7-8
clone_size: many
cdr3_aa: CASSREGNNEQFF
cdr3_nt: TGTGCCAGCAGCCGTGAGGGGAACAATGAGCAGTTCTTC

d_call: -
j_call: TRBJ1-2
v_call: TRBV28
clone_size: many
cdr3_aa: CASSWGARGYTF
cdr3_nt: TGTGCCAGCAGTTGGGGGGCGCGTGGCTACACCTTC

d_call: -
j_call: TRBJ1-4
v_call: TRBV28
clone_size: many
cdr3_aa: CASNRLGEKLFF
cdr3_nt: TGTGCCAGCAACAGGTTGGGTGAAAAACTGTTTTTT

d_call: -
j_call: TRBJ2-7
v_call: TRBV29-1
clone_size: few
cdr3_aa: CSVGPDSTYHEQYF
cdr3_nt: TGCAGCGTGGGACCGGACAGTACGTACCACGAGCAGTACTTC

d_call: TRBD1
j_call: TRBJ2-1
v_call: TRBV28
clone_size: many
cdr3_aa: CASSLNRGHPYNEQFF
cdr3_nt: TGTGCCAGCAGTTTAAACAGGGGTCATCCTTACAATGAGCAGTTCTTC

d_call: -
j_call: TRBJ1-2
v_call: TRBV6-1
clone_size: many
cdr3_aa: CASKMDSMGYGYTF
cdr3_nt: TGTGCCAGCAAAATGGACAGCATGGGGTATGGCTACACCTTC

d_call: -
j_call: TRBJ2-2
v_call: TRBV7-2
clone_size: many
cdr3_aa: CASSFPLNTGELFF
cdr3_nt: TGTGCCAGCAGCTTTCCGTTAAACACCGGGGAGCTGTTTTTT

d_call: TRBD2
j_call: TRBJ2-5
v_call: TRBV20-1
clone_size: many
cdr3_aa: CSARGGLAGAPRETQYF
cdr3_nt: TGCAGTGCTAGGGGTGGGCTAGCGGGGGCCCCCAGGGAGACCCAGTACTTC

d_call: TRBD1
j_call: TRBJ2-5
v_call: TRBV12-3/TRBV12-4
clone_size: many
cdr3_aa: CASSTDQGAEETQYF
cdr3_nt: TGTGCCAGCAGTACCGATCAGGGGGCAGAGGAGACCCAGTACTTC

d_call: TRBD2
j_call: TRBJ2-5
v_call: TRBV6-2/TRBV6-3
clone_size: many
cdr3_aa: CASSRPSGGFSETQYF
cdr3_nt: TGTGCCAGCAGTAGACCTAGCGGGGGGTTCTCAGAGACCCAGTACTTC

d_call: TRBD2
j_call: TRBJ2-7
v_call: TRBV4-1
clone_size: many
cdr3_aa: CASSQDRERGISSYEQYF
cdr3_nt: TGCGCCAGCAGCCAAGATCGGGAGCGGGGGATAAGCTCCTACGAGCAGTACTTC